These 29 T cell receptor beta chains share one sample of origin, sequenced in a study of PD-L1 blockade in urothelial cancer. Only in-frame clones appear in the TCRdb table, and some are missing; sequencing was by immunoSEQ multiplex PCR. The sample contains roughly 39,000 clones, around 89% of which appear only once. The sample in question was PBMCs, obtained around atezolizumab (anti-PD-L1) treatment. These receptors all stem from a man aged 60 to 75 with urothelial cancer.

The chain recombines TRBV7-2 with TRBJ2-5; 9 nucleotides match TRBD2. CDR3 size: 17 residues. Germline-derived CDR1 and CDR2 are SGHTA and FQGNSA. The V gene end was trimmed by 1 base and the J gene end by 5 bases; junction bases not matched to a gene: 11. CDR3 nucleotide sequence: TGTGCCAGCAGCTTAGTGGTTTTAGCGGGGGAATTGGAGACCCAGTACTTC. Translating it yields CASSLVVLAGELETQYF.

V gene TRBV4-2 combines with J gene TRBJ1-4; D not resolved. CDR1 and CDR2 from the germline V gene are LGHNA and YNFKEQ. This CDR3 is 16 amino acids long. The V end was cut by 1 base, the J end by 5 bases, with 14 bases between. The CDR3 DNA follows: TGTGCCAGCAGCCAAGGGGCCGGATTCGAAAATGAAAAACTGTTTTTT. Translation: CASSQGAGFENEKLFF.

J is TRBJ2-3 and V is TRBV27, with 12 bases matching TRBD2. With 5 bases clipped from V and 5 bases from J, the junction kept 2 bases outside the gene matches. The length of the CDR3 is 14 residues. Germline CDR1 MNHEY, CDR2 SMNVEV (reference sequence). The DNA of the CDR3 is TGTGCCAGCAGTCCTAGCGGGGGGGTAGATACGCAGTATTTT. As protein: CASSPSGGVDTQYF.

The chain couples TRBV4-1 to TRBJ1-4; possible D gene TRBD1, 6 bases. Trimming cost V 0 bases and J 3 bases, with 23 bases left between them. CDR1 is MGHRA and CDR2 is YSYEKL in the germline V gene. The CDR3 is 20 amino acids. This CDR3 reads CASSQDRGRGGFGPNEKLFF. The CDR3 DNA reads TGCGCCAGCAGCCAAGATAGGGGGAGGGGAGGGTTCGGTCCTAATGAAAAACTGTTTTTT.

The rearrangement uses TRBV4-2 and TRBJ1-5; tentatively, D is TRBD1 (5 bases). The CDR3 runs to 14 residues. The germline CDR1 and CDR2 sequences are LGHNA and YNFKEQ. V lost 0 bases to trimming and J lost 7 bases, with 10 bases between them. The CDR3 nucleotides read TGTGCCAGCAGCCAAGACAGGGTCGGCCAGCCCCAGCATTTT. Protein sequence: CASSQDRVGQPQHF.

The CDR3 is CASSQEARAEAFF. In DNA, the CDR3 is TGTGCCAGCAGCCAAGAAGCCCGGGCTGAAGCTTTCTTT. The chain joins TRBV14 to TRBJ1-1; D is ambiguous. Germline V lookup: CDR1 SGHDN, CDR2 FVKESK. This CDR3 region has 13 residues. Trimming removed 0 bases at V and 6 bases at J, with 8 bases between.

Of note for this clone: Mismatch with germline at one junction end may stem from a read error. The genes are TRBV6-8 and TRBJ2-2, with TRBD2 matching over 8 bases. Germline-derived CDR1 and CDR2 are MNHGY and SAAAGT. CDR3 length: 19 amino acids. The CDR3 coding sequence is TGTGCCAGCAGTCGCCGGGCAGCCGGCGGGAGGACCAACACCGGAGAGCTGTTTTTT. Residues: CASSRRAAGGRTNTGELFF.

The V gene is TRBV27, the J gene TRBJ2-3, with TRBD1 identical over 7 bases. V shed 0 bases, J shed 4 bases, and the junction held 7 bases outside the gene matches. CDR1 MNHEY and CDR2 SMNVEV come from the germline V gene (reference sequence). The CDR3 length is 16 residues. The CDR3 sequence: CASSLSLRGRSDTQYF. As DNA, the CDR3 is TGTGCCAGCAGTTTATCCCTGAGGGGGCGCTCAGATACGCAGTATTTT.

The V call is TRBV6-5, the J call TRBJ1-2; 8 bases are a match to TRBD1. The CDR3 has 15 residues. The J segment lost 7 bases and the V segment lost 1 base, leaving 8 bases of the junction unmatched. Germline V gives CDR1 MNHEY, CDR2 SVGAGI. CDR3 amino acids: CASSYFGQGAGGYTF. As DNA, the CDR3 is TGTGCCAGCAGTTACTTTGGGCAGGGGGCAGGTGGCTACACCTTC.

Here the CDR3 DNA reads TGTGCCAGCAGCCCTGAGGGCGGGAGGGTTAGCACAGATACGCAGTATTTT. This translates into CASSPEGGRVSTDTQYF. The chain recombines TRBV7-8 with TRBJ2-3; 9 nucleotides line up with TRBD2. With V trimmed by 5 bases and J by 0 bases, 9 bases remained unmatched. The CDR3 is 17 amino acids. Per the germline V gene, CDR1 is SGHVS and CDR2 is FQNEAQ.

The V call is TRBV19, the J call TRBJ1-2; D is possibly TRBD1 (6 bases). The germline gives CDR1 LNHDA, CDR2 SQIVND (reference sequence). This CDR3 comprises 13 residues. Trimming shortened V by 7 bases and J by 4 bases, and 13 bases separated the two germline ends. The CDR3 region is CASTRGESYGYTF. The CDR3 nucleotides are TGTGCCAGTACCAGGGGTGAGAGCTATGGCTACACCTTC. The full variable domain, in which reference TRBV19 and TRBJ1-2 provide the parts outside the CDR3, is DGGITQSPKYLFRKEGQNVTLSCEQNLNHDAMYWYRQDPGQGLRLIYYSQIVNDFQKGDIAEGYSVSREKKESFPLTVTSAQKNPTAFYLCASTRGESYGYTFGSGTRLTVV.

The chain employs TRBV27 and TRBJ2-1; D may be TRBD2 (6 bases). V lost 2 bases to trimming and J lost 0 bases, with 8 bases between them. This CDR3 contains 15 residues. CDR1 and CDR2 (germline): MNHEY, SMNVEV (reference sequence). The CDR3 loop is CASSLDGSSYNEQFF. The CDR3 DNA reads as TGTGCCAGCAGTTTAGACGGGAGCTCCTACAATGAGCAGTTCTTC.

This sequence joins TRBV18 and TRBJ2-2; 10 bases align to TRBD1. CDR3 length: 16 residues. Germline values: CDR1 KGHSH, CDR2 LQKENI. Unmatched junction bases numbered 6, after V lost 3 bases and J lost 5 bases. CDR3 amino acids: CASSPRTGGVTGELFF. DNA for the CDR3: TGTGCCAGCTCACCCAGGACAGGGGGAGTAACCGGGGAGCTGTTTTTT.

The chain joins TRBV1 to TRBJ1-5. TRBV1 is marked as a pseudogene. The CDR3 runs 16 residues. The CDR3 DNA reads TGCACCAGCAGCCAAGGGAGCAGTAATAGCAATCAGCCCCAGCATTTT. Encoded protein: CTSSQGSSNSNQPQHF.

V is TRBV6-5 and J is TRBJ1-2; TRBD1 matches at 10 bases. The ends lost 8 bases at V and 9 bases at J; junction bases unmatched: 9. Germline-derived CDR1 and CDR2 are MNHEY and SVGAGI. CDR3 length equals 13 residues. In DNA, the CDR3 is TGTGCCAGCCGAACACTGACAGGGGGCAGCTACACCTTC. Residues: CASRTLTGGSYTF.

The DNA for the CDR3 is TGTGCCAGCAGCTTAGGTCTTCAGGGTAAGACGCAGTACTTC. It encodes CASSLGLQGKTQYF. This chain joins TRBV11-2 and TRBJ2-7; D might be TRBD1 (5 bases). From germline, CDR1 is SGHAT and CDR2 FQNNGV. Trimming took off 1 base at V and 9 bases at J, with 16 bases between the two ends. This CDR3 has 14 residues.

V gene TRBV2 combines with J gene TRBJ2-5, with D possibly TRBD2 on 6 matching bases. CDR1 is SNHLY, CDR2 FYNNEI, per germline. The CDR3 runs 14 residues. Trimming left V 6 bases short and J 7 bases short, with 18 bases between. CDR3 sequence (DNA): TGTGCCAGCAGCTTAGGGACTGTGGCGGGGACCCAGTACTTC. Encoded protein: CASSLGTVAGTQYF.

In DNA form, the CDR3 reads TGTGCCAGCAGTCCCGCCGGGGGAAGCTCCTACGAGCAGTACTTC. Translating gives CASSPAGGSSYEQYF. The chain recombines TRBV28 with TRBJ2-7, with D perhaps TRBD2 (6 bases). The CDR3 is 15 amino acids. Trimming cost V 5 bases and J 0 bases, with 14 bases left between them. Germline V gene lookup returns CDR1 MDHEN and CDR2 SYDVKM.

This rearrangement joins TRBV28 to TRBJ2-7; 7 bases match TRBD2. This CDR3 has 14 amino acids. Per the germline V gene, CDR1 is MDHEN and CDR2 is SYDVKM. J gave up 9 bases and V 7 bases, and 15 bases lay outside the gene matches. CDR3: CASTPGGGLRVQYF. CDR3 coding DNA: TGTGCCAGCACCCCTGGGGGGGGTCTACGAGTGCAGTACTTC.

This clone was seen once. The V gene is TRBV28, the J gene TRBJ2-3, with D unclear. The CDR3 consists of 16 residues. With 7 bases removed from V and 5 bases from J, the gap between germline ends came to 22 bases. Germline values: CDR1 MDHEN, CDR2 SYDVKM. CDR3 nucleotide sequence: TGTGCCAGCAACCCCCAGACCCGGCAGGCCTTAGATACGCAGTATTTT. Residues: CASNPQTRQALDTQYF.

The chain couples TRBV6-5 to TRBJ1-5, with 10 bases identical to TRBD1. Germline assignment: CDR1 MNHEY and CDR2 SVGAGI. The CDR3 has 13 amino acids. V lost 5 bases, J lost 11 bases, and 6 bases stayed unmatched. The CDR3 is CASSPGQGLAQHF. CDR3 bases: TGTGCCAGCAGTCCGGGACAGGGGTTGGCCCAGCATTTT.

This chain uses TRBV2 with TRBJ1-5; D is unresolved. The length of the CDR3 is 15 residues. Germline V CDR1 and CDR2: SNHLY, FYNNEI. In DNA form, the CDR3 reads TGTGCTCGAAGCGGTACGGGGAATAGCAATCAGCCCCAGCATTTT. Residues: CARSGTGNSNQPQHF.

V and J are TRBV7-3 and TRBJ2-1; 11 bases match TRBD2. V dropped 1 base and J dropped 9; count of bases not matched to a gene: 8. Germline V gives CDR1 SGHTA, CDR2 FQGTGA. The CDR3 has 16 amino acids. The CDR3 sequence: CASSLRLAGRVGEQFF. In nucleotides, the CDR3 is TGTGCCAGCAGCTTAAGACTAGCGGGGCGGGTCGGTGAGCAGTTCTTC.

This sequence joins TRBV28 and TRBJ2-5, with D maybe TRBD2 (6 bases). V lost 4 bases, J lost 7 bases, and 16 bases lay in between. This CDR3 has 14 amino acids. Germline values: CDR1 MDHEN, CDR2 SYDVKM. Here the CDR3 reads CASSSGGDDGTQYF. In DNA, the CDR3 is TGTGCCAGCAGTTCCGGCGGGGATGATGGGACCCAGTACTTC.

This chain joins TRBV27 and TRBJ1-4; D gene ambiguous. Germline CDR1 is MNHEY and CDR2 is SMNVEV (reference sequence). The CDR3 is 16 residues long. V was shortened by 5 bases and J by 7 bases, with 20 bases between the two germline ends. The CDR3, as DNA: TGTGCCAGCAGTCCACTCCGGTTCGGGAGAGCTGAAAAACTGTTTTTT. Amino acids: CASSPLRFGRAEKLFF.

The rearrangement joins TRBV2 to TRBJ1-5; 8 bases are shared with TRBD1. From germline, CDR1 is SNHLY and CDR2 FYNNEI. The ends lost 6 bases at V and 2 bases at J; junction bases unmatched: 6. The CDR3 covers 15 residues. The chain's CDR3 is CASSQGAGGNQPQHF. The CDR3 DNA follows: TGTGCCAGCAGCCAGGGGGCTGGAGGCAATCAGCCCCAGCATTTT.

This chain connects TRBV4-3 to TRBJ1-4; 8 positions match TRBD1. CDR1 is LGHNA and CDR2 is YSLEER in the germline V gene. With V trimmed by 1 base and J by 0 bases, 7 bases remained unmatched. The length of the CDR3 is 18 residues. This CDR3 is CASSQGTGRGATNEKLFF. As DNA, the CDR3 is TGCGCCAGCAGCCAAGGGACAGGGAGGGGCGCAACTAATGAAAAACTGTTTTTT.

The rearrangement links TRBV7-9 to TRBJ1-1; tentative D call: TRBD1 (6 bases). Per germline, CDR1 SEHNR and CDR2 FQNEAQ (reference sequence). The germline V and J ends were trimmed by 2 bases and 1 base, with 8 bases remaining between them. This CDR3 contains 14 residues. CDR3 loop: CASSLQGWNTEAFF. In nucleotides, the CDR3 is TGTGCCAGCAGCTTACAGGGGTGGAACACTGAAGCTTTCTTT.

DNA of the CDR3: TGTGCCAGCAGCGCTGGACCTCCAGGCGGAGGAGCTTTCTTT. Residues: CASSAGPPGGGAFF. V usage is TRBV7-9 and J usage is TRBJ1-1, with D unclear. V was cut by 5 bases and J by 10 bases, with 20 bases left in between. This CDR3 contains 14 residues. Germline values: CDR1 SEHNR, CDR2 FQNEAQ (reference sequence).